These 5 T cell receptor beta chains came from one sample sequenced in a study of blood T cell repertoires in COVID-19. The protocol was immunoSEQ multiplex PCR, while the TCRdb copy is restricted to in-frame clones and leaves out a portion. This table has 100,000 to 110,000 clones, roughly 80% appearing once. Specimen: peripheral blood. The receptor set was obtained from a woman aged 70-85 years with acute or convalescent COVID-19.

This clone was recorded only once. This chain links TRBV2 with TRBJ1-2; 7 bases align to TRBD1. This CDR3 is built from 13 residues. Germline CDR1 is SNHLY and CDR2 is FYNNEI. J was trimmed by 5 bases and V by 6 bases; bases with no gene match: 6. In DNA form, the CDR3 reads TGTGCCAGCAGGCAGGGGACAGCTTATGGCTACACCTTC. Translation gives CASRQGTAYGYTF.

In DNA, the CDR3 is TGTGCCAGCAGCTGGGACAGTAACTATGGCTACACCTTC. Its protein is CASSWDSNYGYTF. The chain employs TRBV7-9 and TRBJ1-2, with 7 bases matching TRBD1. This CDR3 has 13 residues. Germline V gene data show CDR1 as SEHNR and CDR2 as FQNEAQ (reference sequence). Trimming cost V 4 bases and J 1 base; bases outside gene matches: 0.

The chain has TRBV7-2 and TRBJ1-5; D is unresolved. This CDR3 is built from 16 residues. CDR1 is SGHTA, CDR2 FQGNSA, per germline. Trimming took off 7 bases at V and 4 bases at J, with 20 bases between the two ends. The CDR3 spells CASTLETVNGNQPQHF. The CDR3 region has the DNA TGTGCCAGCACCCTTGAGACGGTAAACGGGAATCAGCCCCAGCATTTT.

The chain combines TRBV28 with TRBJ1-3; D might be TRBD1 (5 bases). CDR3 length: 16 residues. The V gene lost 4 bases and the J gene lost 2 bases, with 15 bases spanning the gap. Germline V gene sequence: CDR1 MDHEN, CDR2 SYDVKM. The CDR3 sequence is CASSSGPRRAGNTIYF. DNA of the CDR3: TGTGCCAGCAGTTCCGGCCCCCGCAGGGCTGGAAACACCATATATTTT.

The chain is built from TRBV6-6 and TRBJ1-5, with a weak D call TRBD1 (5 bases). V lost 7 bases to trimming and J lost 7 bases, with 17 bases between them. Germline CDR1 and CDR2: MNHNY and SVGAGI (reference sequence). The CDR3 extends over 14 amino acids. The CDR3 loop is CASTPYGTGQPQHF. CDR3 in DNA: TGTGCCAGCACCCCTTACGGGACTGGACAGCCCCAGCATTTT.